This T cell receptor beta chain stems from a study of T cell responses to AZD1222 COVID-19 vaccine. Points from the study as a whole: Among the donors, most were white British and more were female, and clonal diversity was possibly underestimated. Reports say nearly half of spike-specific TCRs go after unmutated variant regions.

Comment on this clone: Its antigen is not identified.

The protocol was immunoSEQ multiplex PCR, while the TCRdb copy is restricted to in-frame clones and leaves out a portion. The table includes tens of thousands of clones, around 84% detected once. Per the germline V gene, CDR1 is MNHEY and CDR2 is SMNVEV (reference sequence). CDR3 length equals 15 residues. V lost 5 bases and J lost 1; bases outside the gene matches: 3. The chain links TRBV27 to TRBJ1-3; 9 nucleotides agree with TRBD1. The clonotype was recovered from an adult in good health. The sequencing used peripheral blood, collected on day 0 of AZD1222 vaccination. CDR3 region: CASSHRGQSGNTIYF. The CDR3, as DNA: TGTGCCAGCAGTCACAGGGGGCAGTCTGGAAACACCATATATTTT.